This T cell receptor beta chain was recorded in a study of blood T cell repertoires in COVID-19. As for the study in general: For recovered donors of Cohort 3, there were two negative PCRs, clearance, or symptom resolution.

Data came from immunoSEQ multiplex PCR; TCRdb stores just in-frame clones and leaves some out. This sample carries about 210,000 clones, around 86% of them seen once, and the ten largest clones take about 7%. CDR1 and CDR2 from the germline V gene are MNHNY and SVGAGI (reference sequence). Germline trimming cut 7 bases from V and 4 bases from J; bases unmatched to any gene: 12. The CDR3 totals 16 residues. Participants were aged roughly 18 to 90 years, lived in under 30 US areas, and enrolled virtually. Sequencing used PBMCs or T cells enriched from blood (not recorded which). The chain carries TRBV6-6 and TRBJ2-1; 8 bases align to TRBD2. The TCR comes from a young man in a cohort exposed to, infected with or recovered from COVID-19 (not recorded which). The CDR3 DNA follows: TGTGCCAGCACCCCAGGGGTAGCGGGAAATTACAATGAGCAGTTCTTC. It codes for CASTPGVAGNYNEQFF.